Listed here are 26 T cell receptor beta chains from one sample, sequenced in a study of radiotherapy plus CTLA-4 blockade in lung cancer. The protocol was immunoSEQ multiplex PCR, while the TCRdb copy is restricted to in-frame clones and leaves out a portion. The table lists 80,000 to 100,000 clones, 65% to 75% of them singletons. The source material was peripheral blood, sampled from a patient treated with radiotherapy plus ipilimumab. The origin of the receptors is a human donor with non-small cell lung cancer who had a partial response to radiotherapy plus ipilimumab. Some clones in this sample may be carry-over from other donors' samples.

In its sample, this clone was seen a few times. This chain connects TRBV6-6 to TRBJ2-7, with 12 bases lining up with TRBD1. The germline V gene has CDR1 MNHNY and CDR2 SVGAGI (reference sequence). CDR3 length equals 15 residues. V was clipped by 4 bases and J by 2 bases; unmatched bases: 3. CDR3 sequence (DNA): TGTGCCAGCAGTTTCCGGGACAGGGGGCCCTACGAGCAGTACTTC. Translated, it gives CASSFRDRGPYEQYF.

This clone has a handful of counts. V gene TRBV4-1 combines with J gene TRBJ2-5, with 7 bases fitting TRBD2. The CDR3 runs to 17 residues. Trimming took 1 base from V and 8 from J; bases not matched to a gene: 16. The germline CDR1 and CDR2 sequences are MGHRA and YSYEKL. CDR3 nucleotides: TGCGCCAGCAGCCAAGGGGGGGGGTTGTTGAGGGTAGGAACCCAGTACTTC. Amino acid sequence: CASSQGGGLLRVGTQYF.

The genes are TRBV28 and TRBJ2-6; D remains ambiguous. V was trimmed by 2 bases and J by 0 bases, leaving 5 bases between them. This CDR3 region has 15 residues. Germline V gene lookup returns CDR1 MDHEN and CDR2 SYDVKM. This CDR3 reads CASSLPGSGANVLTF. As DNA, the CDR3 is TGTGCCAGCAGTTTACCGGGCTCTGGGGCCAACGTCCTGACTTTC.

The J gene is TRBJ2-5, the V gene TRBV7-8, with D tentatively TRBD1 (6 bases). The DNA matches TRBJ2-7 better at its end, which makes the J call doubtful. Germline CDR1 and CDR2: SGHVS and FQNEAQ. The CDR3 sequence is 13 residues long. As DNA, the CDR3 is TGTGCCAGCAGCATAGGACAGCGCTACGAGCAGTACTTC. Protein: CASSIGQRYEQYF.

This chain's CDR3 is CARSLQGMGCNQPQHF. CDR3 coding DNA: TGTGCCAGAAGCCTACAGGGGATGGGTTGCAATCAGCCCCAGCATTTT. The V and J genes are TRBV5-3 and TRBJ1-5; 7 bases align to TRBD1. TRBV5-3 is given ORF status, its function remaining uncertain. V lost 4 bases and J lost 2; bases outside the gene matches: 9. The CDR3 runs 16 residues.

The rearrangement joins TRBV6-5 to TRBJ1-1; D remains unclear. The CDR3 covers 11 residues. V was shortened by 8 bases and J by 3 bases, with 7 bases between the two germline ends. CDR1 and CDR2 from the germline V gene are MNHEY and SVGAGI. The CDR3 sequence is CASRRDTEAFF. CDR3 bases: TGTGCCAGCCGTCGCGACACTGAAGCTTTCTTT.

This chain uses TRBV9 with TRBJ1-1, with D tentatively TRBD1 (6 bases). The germline V gene has CDR1 SGDLS and CDR2 YYNGEE. CDR3 length equals 18 residues. Trimming took 0 bases from V and 3 from J, leaving 21 bases between them. In DNA form, the CDR3 reads TGTGCCAGCAGCGTAGGTTCCGCGACAGGTACGTTTGACACTGAAGCTTTCTTT. It codes for CASSVGSATGTFDTEAFF.

This chain connects TRBV4-2 to TRBJ1-2, with 7 nucleotides matching TRBD1. Germline assignment: CDR1 LGHNA and CDR2 YNFKEQ. The CDR3 runs 15 residues. With 0 bases clipped from V and 3 bases from J, the junction kept 4 bases outside the gene matches. The DNA for the CDR3 is TGTGCCAGCAGCCAAGATTTTGGACAGGACTATGGCTACACCTTC. Amino acids: CASSQDFGQDYGYTF.

This chain joins TRBV19 and TRBJ1-2; 9 bases map to TRBD1. The V segment lost 3 bases and the J segment 4 bases; nucleotides outside the gene matches: 6. This CDR3 is built from 15 residues. Germline CDR1 reads LNHDA; CDR2 reads SQIVND (reference sequence). In DNA form, the CDR3 reads TGTGCCAGTAGTATCTCGAGGGACAGGGCCTATGGCTACACCTTC. It yields the protein CASSISRDRAYGYTF.

J is TRBJ1-1 and V is TRBV7-3, with a weak D call TRBD1 (5 bases). The CDR3 has 13 residues. With 5 bases removed from V and 4 bases from J, the gap between germline ends came to 11 bases. Per germline, CDR1 SGHTA and CDR2 FQGTGA. Here the CDR3 reads CASSPSGSTEAFF. The CDR3 DNA is TGTGCCAGCAGCCCCTCAGGGTCCACTGAAGCTTTCTTT.

The chain uses TRBV29-1 and TRBJ1-1; D is possibly TRBD1 (5 bases). There are 14 residues in the CDR3. V lost 6 bases to trimming and J lost 4 bases, with 18 bases between them. CDR1 SQVTM and CDR2 ANQGSEA come from the germline V gene. CDR3 in DNA: TGCAGCGTCTTAAGGGGTGCCCGGACCACTGAAGCTTTCTTT. Its translation is CSVLRGARTTEAFF.

V usage is TRBV2 and J usage is TRBJ1-5; D is possibly TRBD1 (5 bases). Looked up from germline, CDR1 is SNHLY and CDR2 is FYNNEI. CDR3 size: 14 residues. Trimming cost V 6 bases and J 3 bases, with 12 bases left between them. CDR3 coding DNA: TGTGCCAGCAGGGACGACAGCTTCAATCAGCCCCAGCATTTT. Its translation: CASRDDSFNQPQHF.

This clone was detected a few times. CDR3 region: CASSFRRGPDEQYF. In DNA form, the CDR3 reads TGTGCCAGCAGCTTTCGGCGGGGTCCCGACGAGCAGTACTTC. The gene calls are TRBV7-9 and TRBJ2-7; perhaps TRBD2 as D (6 bases). V lost 3 bases and J 5 bases, leaving 14 bases between the germline ends. The V gene's germline CDR1 is SEHNR and CDR2 FQNEAQ (reference sequence). This CDR3 is built from 14 residues.

The chain couples TRBV2 to TRBJ2-3, with D perhaps matching TRBD1 (6 bases). This CDR3 contains 13 residues. With 7 bases removed from V and 2 bases from J, the gap between germline ends came to 10 bases. Germline CDR1 SNHLY, CDR2 FYNNEI. In nucleotides, the CDR3 is TGTGCCAGCAACAGGGAACCCACAGATACGCAGTATTTT. Its translation: CASNREPTDTQYF.

The chain is built from TRBV5-4 and TRBJ1-2; 8 bases are a match to TRBD1. J was trimmed by 3 bases and V by 1 base; bases with no gene match: 5. The CDR3 spans 15 residues. CDR1 and CDR2 (germline): SGHNT, YYREEE (reference sequence). Written as DNA, the CDR3 is TGTGCCAGCAGCTTGTTCGACAGGGGTGACTATGGCTACACCTTC. Translating gives CASSLFDRGDYGYTF.

The V gene is TRBV14, the J gene TRBJ1-2; D ambiguous. Germline values: CDR1 SGHDN, CDR2 FVKESK. The germline V and J ends were trimmed by 2 bases and 9 bases, with 10 bases remaining between them. The CDR3 has 12 residues. Here the CDR3 reads CASSQTRFSYTF. CDR3 coding DNA: TGTGCCAGCAGCCAAACCCGGTTTAGCTACACCTTC.

The chain couples TRBV18 to TRBJ2-7; 8 bases fit TRBD2. CDR1 and CDR2 from the germline V gene are KGHSH and LQKENI. V lost 3 bases, J lost 2 bases, and 9 bases stayed unmatched. This CDR3 has 16 amino acids. CDR3: CASSPPPTSGTYEQYF. The CDR3 DNA sequence: TGTGCCAGCTCACCCCCCCCCACTAGCGGCACCTACGAGCAGTACTTC.

The V call is TRBV29-1, the J call TRBJ1-4; D not resolved. The CDR3 covers 11 residues. The V gene's germline CDR1 is SQVTM and CDR2 ANQGSEA. V was clipped by 3 bases and J by 8 bases, with 7 bases between them. CDR3 DNA: TGCAGCGTTGAGGGAGGGGAAAAACTGTTTTTT. Protein: CSVEGGEKLFF.

In DNA form, the CDR3 reads TGTGCCAGCAGTTACCTGCTAGACCAAGAGACCCAGTACTTC. Its translation: CASSYLLDQETQYF. This chain connects TRBV6-6 to TRBJ2-5; D unclear. V dropped 2 bases and J dropped 0 bases, with 7 bases sitting between them. Germline CDR1 MNHNY, CDR2 SVGAGI (reference sequence). This CDR3 contains 14 residues.

The chain links TRBV29-1 to TRBJ1-4; 7 bases fit TRBD1. Trimming took 3 bases from V and 8 from J; bases not matched to a gene: 9. Germline V gene lookup returns CDR1 SQVTM and CDR2 ANQGSEA. The CDR3 covers 14 residues. CDR3 sequence: CSVDKGASGEKLFF. The DNA of the CDR3 is TGCAGCGTTGATAAGGGGGCATCGGGCGAAAAACTGTTTTTT.

The sample holds one count of this clone. The rearrangement joins TRBV18 to TRBJ2-1, with 8 bases matching TRBD2. CDR1 is KGHSH, CDR2 LQKENI, per germline. V gave up 8 bases and J gave up 10 bases; unmatched junction bases: 19. This CDR3 has 16 residues. The CDR3 protein is CASLGGAGAGKVEQFF. For the CDR3, the DNA is TGTGCCAGCCTAGGAGGAGCGGGGGCCGGGAAGGTCGAGCAGTTCTTC.

This clone was seen a single time. The V call is TRBV28, the J call TRBJ2-7; 7 bases match TRBD1. The CDR3 is 15 residues long. Trimming at V came to 8 bases and at J to 3 bases, leaving 13 bases not matched to a gene. In germline, CDR1 is MDHEN, CDR2 SYDVKM. The CDR3 sequence is CASPPDPQGFYEQYF. CDR3 bases: TGTGCCAGCCCACCAGACCCACAGGGGTTCTACGAGCAGTACTTC.

CDR3 sequence reads: CAISELGARTEAFF. The DNA for the CDR3 is TGTGCCATCAGTGAGCTGGGGGCGAGGACTGAAGCTTTCTTT. The chain is built from TRBV10-3 and TRBJ1-1; D possibly corresponds to TRBD1 (6 bases). This CDR3 has 14 amino acids. Germline V lookup: CDR1 ENHRY, CDR2 SYGVKD. V lost 2 bases to trimming and J lost 5 bases, with 12 bases between them.

This chain joins TRBV6-1 and TRBJ1-2; 8 bases line up with TRBD1. Looked up from germline, CDR1 is MNHNS and CDR2 is SASEGT. Trimming cost V 3 bases and J 2 bases; bases outside gene matches: 2. This CDR3 comprises 14 residues. CDR3 nucleotide sequence: TGTGCCAGCAGTGAGCAGGGGGCGAACTATGGCTACACCTTC. Amino acid sequence: CASSEQGANYGYTF.

The CDR3 is CASSLRLAANEQFF. The DNA for the CDR3 is TGTGCCAGCAGCTTAAGGCTAGCGGCCAATGAGCAGTTCTTC. The V gene is TRBV11-1, the J gene TRBJ2-1, with TRBD2 identical over 7 bases. Per germline, CDR1 SGHAT and CDR2 FQDESV (reference sequence). This CDR3 spans 14 amino acids. The junction had 4 bases not matched to a gene; V was cut back by 2 bases and J by 6 bases.

This clone was recorded only once. The chain is built from TRBV6-5 and TRBJ2-7; TRBD2 aligns across 7 bases. In germline, CDR1 is MNHEY, CDR2 SVGAGI. Trimming removed 7 bases from V and 4 bases from J; junction bases left unmatched: 13. The CDR3 totals 15 residues. The CDR3 region has the DNA TGTGCCAGCAAGGGACCGGGGAGGGCAAAGTACGAGCAGTACTTC. Translated, it gives CASKGPGRAKYEQYF.